This T cell receptor (beta chain) was recovered during a study of blood T cell repertoires in COVID-19. The germline V gene encodes CDR1 KGHDR and CDR2 SFDVKD. Between the trimmed V and J ends, which lost 8 bases and 0 bases, there was a span of 7 bases. This CDR3 has 13 residues. The assay was immunoSEQ multiplex PCR, and TCRdb's table has in-frame clones only and misses some. This sample has fewer than 200,000 clones, with 70% to 90% found just once. Sequences were obtained from peripheral blood. The chain links TRBV24-1 to TRBJ1-5; D perhaps matches TRBD1 (6 bases). This clonotype originated in a man in his forties with active or convalescent COVID-19. The CDR3 is CATNRDSNQPQHF. CDR3 DNA sequence: TGTGCCACCAACAGGGATAGCAATCAGCCCCAGCATTTT.